The 18 T cell receptor beta chains below were found in one sample sequenced in a study of CD8 T cells in Susac syndrome. Random-hexamer reverse transcription was applied to roughly 0.5 to 1 ug RNA. TCRdb re-called the immunoSEQ multiplex PCR reads with MiXCR, one entry per CDR3 protein. The sample has 100,000 to 150,000 distinct CDR3 sequences; around 86% are singletons. The sequenced sample consisted of CD8+ T cells from PBMCs. Receptors originate from a human donor with multiple sclerosis.

A word on this clonotype: At one of its ends the junction is not consistent with the germline gene, which may arise from a read error. This chain links TRBV5-1 with TRBJ1-1, with a possible D match to TRBD1 (5 bases). Germline lookup yields CDR1 SGHRS and CDR2 YFSETQ. This CDR3 region has 12 residues. DNA for the CDR3: TGTGCCAGCAGTTTAACCGGGACGGAAGCTTTCTTT. Amino acids: CASSLTGTEAFF. Full variable domain (rest looked up from reference TRBV5-1 and TRBJ1-1): KAGVTQTPRYLIKTRGQQVTLSCSPISGHRSVSWYQQTPGQGLQFLFEYFSETQRNKGNFPGRFSGRQFSNSRSEMNVSTLELGDSALYLCASSLTGTEAFFGQGTRLTVV.

This chain uses TRBV19 with TRBJ2-1; 8 nucleotides agree with TRBD2. V was pared by 7 bases and J by 6 bases, with 5 bases of the junction left unmatched. The CDR3 totals 13 residues. CDR1 is LNHDA and CDR2 is SQIVND in the germline V gene (reference sequence). CDR3 residues: CASTEGTSNEQFF. In nucleotides, the CDR3 is TGTGCCAGTACGGAGGGGACTAGCAATGAGCAGTTCTTC.

The V gene is TRBV21-1, the J gene TRBJ2-1; the DNA was not used to check the table's D call, TRBD2. TRBV21-1 is an annotated pseudogene. The CDR3 has 19 residues. The DNA for the CDR3 is TGTGCCAGCAGCACACGTCACTCGGGACTAGCGGGGGGGGAGAATGAGCAGTTCTTC. Translating it yields CASSTRHSGLAGGENEQFF.

The J gene is TRBJ2-7, the V gene TRBV7-7, with 8 bases aligning to TRBD1. The germline V gene encodes CDR1 SSHAT and CDR2 FNYEAQ (reference sequence). The CDR3 runs 15 residues. The CDR3 loop is CASRFSRDRSHEQYV. Written as DNA, the CDR3 is TGTGCTAGCAGGTTTAGCCGGGACAGGTCCCACGAGCAGTACGTC.

This clonotype was found a few times. This chain links TRBV7-6 with TRBJ2-1; D is unresolved. Germline values: CDR1 SGHVS, CDR2 FNYEAQ. CDR3 length equals 12 residues. V dropped 4 bases and J dropped 7 bases, with 8 bases sitting between them. CDR3 DNA sequence: TGTGCCAGCAGCTCATATAGTAATGAGCAGTTCTTC. It translates to CASSSYSNEQFF.

J is TRBJ1-2 and V is TRBV7-9; D is unresolved. CDR3 length: 13 amino acids. CDR1 and CDR2 (germline): SEHNR, FQNEAQ (reference sequence). Trimming took 4 bases from V and 4 from J, leaving 10 bases between them. The CDR3 bases are TGTGCCAGCAGCTCCCGGAGAGGCTATGGCTACACCTTC. It encodes CASSSRRGYGYTF.

This rearrangement joins TRBV7-6 to TRBJ2-3; D is possibly TRBD1 (7 bases). V dropped 4 bases and J dropped 3 bases, with 14 bases sitting between them. The germline V gene encodes CDR1 SGHVS and CDR2 FNYEAQ. The CDR3 runs to 15 residues. Here the CDR3 reads CASSSRDSSTDTQYF. The CDR3 region has the DNA TGTGCCAGCAGCTCGCGGGACAGTTCGACAGATACGCAGTATTTT.

This chain links TRBV12-5 with TRBJ1-2; D unresolved. Trimming took 1 base from V and 3 from J, leaving 12 bases between them. The CDR3 is 15 residues long. Germline-derived CDR1 and CDR2 are LGHNT and FRNRAP. The CDR3 here is CASGLGMSPHYGYTF. The CDR3 bases are TGTGCTAGTGGTTTGGGTATGAGTCCCCACTATGGCTACACCTTC.

The chain joins TRBV4-1 to TRBJ1-1; D remains ambiguous. Per germline, CDR1 MGHRA and CDR2 YSYEKL. This CDR3 has 12 residues. The germline V and J ends were trimmed by 4 bases and 6 bases, with 9 bases remaining between them. CDR3 sequence reads: CASSPSGAEAFF. The CDR3 nucleotides read TGCGCCAGCAGCCCCTCCGGAGCTGAAGCTTTCTTT.

The chain carries TRBV4-2 and TRBJ2-6; no definite D call. This CDR3 comprises 16 residues. Germline values: CDR1 LGHNA, CDR2 YNFKEQ. The V and J ends lost 3 bases and 1 base respectively, with 10 bases between them. The CDR3 nucleotides read TGTGCCAGCAGCCATCCGGGTTGGTCTGGGGCCAACGTCCTGACTTTC. Translating gives CASSHPGWSGANVLTF.

Only one count was recorded for this clonotype. The chain combines TRBV5-6 with TRBJ1-3; no clear D. The CDR3 consists of 14 residues. V lost 4 bases to trimming and J lost 4 bases, with 12 bases between them. The germline V gene encodes CDR1 SGHDT and CDR2 YYEEEE. For the CDR3, the DNA is TGTGCCAGCAGCCCATGGACGCTCGGAAACACCATATATTTT. It translates to CASSPWTLGNTIYF.

The chain has TRBV20-1 and TRBJ2-3, with 9 bases lining up with TRBD2. Germline lookup yields CDR1 DFQATT and CDR2 SNEGSKA (reference sequence). The CDR3 spans 17 residues. Trimming removed 0 bases from V and 2 bases from J; junction bases left unmatched: 9. The CDR3 nucleotides are TGCAGTGCTAGAGAGCGCGGGACTAGCCTTTACACAGATACGCAGTATTTT. This translates into CSARERGTSLYTDTQYF.

V and J are TRBV9 and TRBJ1-1; 10 bases match TRBD1. J was trimmed by 1 base and V by 3 bases; bases with no gene match: 6. The CDR3 is 16 residues long. In germline, CDR1 is SGDLS, CDR2 YYNGEE. DNA for the CDR3: TGTGCCAGCAGCGGAACAGGGACAGGGGCGAACACTGAAGCTTTCTTT. It encodes CASSGTGTGANTEAFF.

V and J are TRBV19 and TRBJ2-1; 11 positions agree with TRBD1. Germline CDR1 reads LNHDA; CDR2 reads SQIVND (reference sequence). The CDR3 spans 13 residues. Unmatched junction bases numbered 6, after V lost 10 bases and J lost 7 bases. The chain's CDR3 is CATRTGGVNEQFF. CDR3 sequence (DNA): TGTGCCACAAGGACAGGGGGCGTTAATGAGCAGTTCTTC.

This chain connects TRBV18 to TRBJ2-5; no reliable D call. Looked up from germline, CDR1 is KGHSH and CDR2 is LQKENI. There are 15 residues in the CDR3. V dropped 6 bases and J dropped 4 bases, with 18 bases sitting between them. The CDR3 coding sequence is TGTGCCAGCTCCCCCGGCAGCCTTATAGGAGAGACCCAGTACTTC. Translation gives CASSPGSLIGETQYF.

The J gene is TRBJ2-7, the V gene TRBV10-3, with D possibly being TRBD1 (6 bases). V lost 11 bases and J lost 2, with 16 bases in between. The CDR3 covers 13 residues. Germline V gene sequence: CDR1 ENHRY, CDR2 SYGVKD. CDR3 bases: TGTGCCGCGTTCGAGGACAGAGCCTACGAGCAGTACTTC. It is translated as CAAFEDRAYEQYF.

The genes are TRBV5-4 and TRBJ2-1; D is unclear. Germline V CDR1 and CDR2: SGHNT, YYREEE (reference sequence). This CDR3 has 14 residues. V was trimmed by 1 base and J by 16 bases, leaving 21 bases between them. DNA for the CDR3: TGTGCCAGCAGCTTGAGAGGATCGGGTCTTATCGGTTTCTTC. Protein product: CASSLRGSGLIGFF.

The chain carries TRBV6-1 and TRBJ2-7; D is unclear. The germline gives CDR1 MNHNS, CDR2 SASEGT. The CDR3 spans 15 residues. The V end was cut by 1 base, the J end by 2 bases, with 12 bases between. The DNA for the CDR3 is TGTGCCAGCAGTGAAGTCGTCCGCCCTACCTACGAGCAGTACTTC. It translates to CASSEVVRPTYEQYF.